This entry features one T cell receptor (beta chain) sequence. This clonotype was counted many times. No antigen is known for it. No base quality values were provided; no much bigger clone lies one nucleotide off. The library was obtained by PCR. The run used an Illumina HiSeq 2500. TCR library preparation used molecular barcoding, with unique molecular identifiers applied to normalize quantification of the TCRbeta repertoire. TCRdb itself trimmed the public reads at Q25 with fastp, ran MiXCR and retained productive beta chains. Rows with one shared CDR3 protein collapse into an entry with the most common genes and DNA. This sample holds 200,000 or so distinct CDR3 sequences; under 8.5% were observed only once. The top ten hold 35% to 45% of the sample. Trimming removed 5 bases from V and 2 bases from J, leaving 7 bases between the germline ends. For CDR1 and CDR2, the germline V gene lists SGHRS and YFSETQ. The CDR3 holds 12 amino acids from the cysteine to the phenylalanine. The kept DNA is CDR3 alone, 36 bases in frame from the first base.

The source of the sample is a study of T-cell reconstitution after alpha-beta-depleted transplantation in children (dated by TCRdb to 2016 to 2017). Looking at the study overall: Using TCR repertoire profiling, the study followed T-cell immune reconstitution in a quantitative way in children after TCRalphabeta/CD19-depleted allogeneic hematopoietic cell transplantation. General study outcomes and caveats: About two months after transplant, the apparently early recovery of alphabetaT-cell counts reportedly depended on just several hundred clones that had expanded rapidly and came from non-depleted graft cells. Hyperexpanded clone frequencies declined over subsequent months; after one year, T-cell counts and TCRbeta diversity were mostly attributed to newly produced T cells. In some patients, the high TCRbeta diversity seen at day 60 was put down to recipient T cells and intrathymic progenitors that had survived conditioning.

The sample's treatment or condition, from its label and the paper: allogeneic hematopoietic cell transplantation with graft depleted of TCRalphabeta T cells and CD19 B cells. TCRalphabeta/CD19-depleted allogeneic hematopoietic cell grafts were given to the transplant recipients, all of whom were children. The sequencing used PBMCs, mostly from graft donor cells, collected 360 days after TCRalphabeta/CD19-depleted stem cell transplant. The V gene is TRBV5-1 and the J gene is TRBJ2-5; no confident D gene assignment can be made. The sequence was collected from a male patient between 2 and 15 years old who had a stem cell transplant for acute myeloid leukemia, so the T cells may come from the graft donor. DNA sequence: TGCGCCAGCAGATCTCAGCAAGAGACCCAGTACTTC. The resulting protein is CASRSQQETQYF.